This entry concerns a single T cell receptor beta chain. This entry comes from a study of blood T cell repertoires in COVID-19. Overall study: The analysed material was cDNA or gDNA that came from T cells, B-cell-depleted T cells, or PBMCs.

In the original analysis: Amplification of reference gene primers provided the estimated nucleated cell counts. This table comes from immunoSEQ multiplex PCR, and its TCRdb copy is limited to in-frame clones, with some not included. Clone size and the V and J calls come from that table; the DNA yielded D and trimming. Altogether about 280,000 clones are present, 88% being singletons, with the ten largest covering about 11%. Trimming removed 4 bases at V and 1 base at J, with 15 bases between. This CDR3 has 15 amino acids. Germline CDR1 reads SGHTS; CDR2 reads YDEGEE. The sequence was collected from a woman aged 30 to 39 with COVID-19, enrolled during active disease. The chain has TRBV5-8 and TRBJ2-7; tentatively, D is TRBD2 (7 bases). The sample taken for sequencing was peripheral blood. CDR3 loop: CASSPTRGGSYEQYF. The DNA of the CDR3 is TGTGCCAGCAGCCCTACAAGGGGGGGTTCCTACGAGCAGTACTTC.